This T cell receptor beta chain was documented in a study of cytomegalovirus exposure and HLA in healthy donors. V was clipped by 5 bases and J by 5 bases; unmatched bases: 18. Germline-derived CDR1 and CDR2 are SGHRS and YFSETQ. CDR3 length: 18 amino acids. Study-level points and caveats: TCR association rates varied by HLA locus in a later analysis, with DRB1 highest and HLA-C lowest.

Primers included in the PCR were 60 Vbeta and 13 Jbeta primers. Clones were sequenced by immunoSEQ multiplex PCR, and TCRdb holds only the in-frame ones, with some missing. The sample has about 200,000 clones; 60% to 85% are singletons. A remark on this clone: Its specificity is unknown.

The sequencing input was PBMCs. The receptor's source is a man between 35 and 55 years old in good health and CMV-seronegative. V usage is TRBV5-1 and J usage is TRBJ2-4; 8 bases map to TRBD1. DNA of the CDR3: TGCGCCAGCAGTGGCATATTTGATGGACAGGGTAGGGAAAACATTCAGTACTTC. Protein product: CASSGIFDGQGRENIQYF.